The rows below give T cell receptor beta chains drawn from one sample of a study of blood T cell repertoires in COVID-19. Assay: immunoSEQ multiplex PCR; the TCRdb copy retains only in-frame clones and omits some. This sample yields 150,000 to 200,000 clones, of which around 83% are seen a single time; 5% to 8% belongs to the top ten. The sequenced sample was PBMCs or T cells enriched from blood (not recorded which). These TCRs come from a man aged 35 to 55 who had recovered from COVID-19. Each CDR3 is given with its conserved first and last residue. A D gene is named only where the DNA matches it firmly. The listing skips clone size in some rows; elsewhere it reads once, few, many or a size class.

J: TRBJ1-2
V: TRBV5-4
D: .
size: .
length: 12
CDR3: CASSLTGGGYTF
DNA: TGTGCCAGCAGCCTGACAGGAGGCGGCTACACCTTC

J: TRBJ2-1
V: TRBV11-2
D: .
size: .
length: 14
CDR3: CASSLVGRYNEQFF
DNA: TGTGCCAGCAGCTTAGTGGGGAGATACAATGAGCAGTTCTTC

J: TRBJ2-5
V: TRBV27
D: .
size: .
length: 16
CDR3: CASSLSIRGGVETQYF
DNA: TGTGCCAGCAGTTTATCGATACGGGGAGGAGTAGAGACCCAGTACTTC

J: TRBJ1-2
V: TRBV2
D: TRBD1
size: .
length: 15
CDR3: CASSEVRGQGDGYTF
DNA: TGTGCCAGCAGTGAAGTTCGGGGACAGGGGGATGGCTACACCTTC

J: TRBJ2-1
V: TRBV10-3
D: TRBD1
size: once
length: 16
CDR3: CAIRHTGTENYNEQFF
DNA: TGTGCCATCAGACACACCGGGACAGAGAATTACAATGAGCAGTTCTTC

J: TRBJ1-4
V: TRBV15
D: TRBD1
size: .
length: 16
CDR3: CATSRDQGTGGEKLFF
DNA: TGTGCCACCAGCAGAGATCAAGGGACAGGAGGGGAAAAACTGTTTTTT

J: TRBJ2-7
V: TRBV19
D: TRBD1
size: .
length: 15
CDR3: CASRPGQGSSYEQYF
DNA: TGTGCCAGTAGGCCGGGACAGGGGTCATCCTACGAGCAGTACTTC

J: TRBJ1-6
V: TRBV9
D: TRBD1
size: few
length: 16
CDR3: CASSVEGTGGNSPLHF
DNA: TGTGCCAGCAGCGTAGAAGGGACAGGGGGGAATTCACCCCTCCACTTT

J: TRBJ2-1
V: TRBV5-1
D: .
size: .
length: 15
CDR3: CASSRGGSESHEQFF
DNA: TGCGCCAGCAGCCGGGGTGGTTCGGAGTCGCATGAGCAGTTCTTC

J: TRBJ2-2
V: TRBV19
D: TRBD2
size: .
length: 17
CDR3: CASSTSGGQTWTGELFF
DNA: TGTGCCAGTAGTACTAGCGGGGGGCAGACGTGGACCGGGGAGCTGTTTTTT

J: TRBJ2-5
V: TRBV28
D: TRBD1
size: .
length: 16
CDR3: CASSSGLSGGAETQYF
DNA: TGTGCCAGCAGTTCCGGTCTGTCAGGGGGCGCGGAGACCCAGTACTTC

J: TRBJ2-2
V: TRBV19
D: .
size: once
length: 17
CDR3: CASSYPLQTTNTGELFF
DNA: TGTGCCAGTAGTTACCCCCTCCAGACTACGAACACCGGGGAGCTGTTTTTT

J: TRBJ1-1
V: TRBV7-6
D: TRBD1
size: .
length: 15
CDR3: CASSLRQGGDTEAFF
DNA: TGTGCCAGCAGCTTACGACAGGGAGGTGACACTGAAGCTTTCTTT

J: TRBJ1-2
V: TRBV13
D: .
size: few
length: 14
CDR3: CASSLWGDNYGYTF
DNA: TGTGCCAGCAGCTTATGGGGAGATAACTATGGCTACACCTTC

J: TRBJ2-3
V: TRBV19
D: .
size: few
length: 13
CDR3: CASSPTQGDTQYF
DNA: TGTGCCAGTAGTCCAACCCAGGGAGATACGCAGTATTTT

J: TRBJ2-7
V: TRBV28
D: TRBD1
size: .
length: 16
CDR3: CASSLAGQGVLYEQYF
DNA: TGTGCCAGCAGTTTAGCTGGACAGGGGGTTCTTTACGAGCAGTACTTC

J: TRBJ2-1
V: TRBV30
D: .
size: .
length: 13
CDR3: CAWRVGWGDEQFF
DNA: TGTGCCTGGAGGGTTGGGTGGGGAGATGAGCAGTTCTTC

J: TRBJ2-3
V: TRBV5-1
D: .
size: .
length: 12
CDR3: CASSLETDTQYF
DNA: TGCGCCAGCAGCCTAGAAACAGATACGCAGTATTTT

J: TRBJ2-2
V: TRBV7-2
D: .
size: .
length: 15
CDR3: CASSPSQGIRGELFF
DNA: TGTGCCAGCAGCCCAAGTCAGGGGATTCGTGGGGAGCTGTTTTTT

J: TRBJ1-5
V: TRBV18
D: .
size: .
length: 13
CDR3: CASSLDRNQPQHF
DNA: TGTGCCAGCTCACTGGACAGAAATCAGCCCCAGCATTTT

J: TRBJ1-5
V: TRBV5-6
D: TRBD1
size: .
length: 14
CDR3: CASSLGQEIQPQHF
DNA: TGTGCCAGCAGCCTAGGACAGGAGATACAGCCCCAGCATTTT

J: TRBJ2-7
V: TRBV11-2
D: .
size: .
length: 16
CDR3: CASGPLRGQSPYEQYF
DNA: TGTGCCAGCGGACCCCTCAGAGGACAGAGCCCCTACGAGCAGTACTTC

J: TRBJ2-7
V: TRBV5-1
D: .
size: .
length: 14
CDR3: CASSPETGTYEQYF
DNA: TGCGCCAGCAGCCCAGAGACAGGAACCTACGAGCAGTACTTC

J: TRBJ1-4
V: TRBV28
D: TRBD1
size: .
length: 15
CDR3: CASSLGRQGSSELFF
DNA: TGTGCCAGCAGTTTGGGAAGACAGGGGAGTTCGGAACTGTTTTTT

J: TRBJ1-5
V: TRBV5-4
D: .
size: once
length: 14
CDR3: CASSLAGGDGPQHF
DNA: TGTGCCAGCAGCTTGGCTGGAGGGGATGGTCCCCAGCATTTT

J: TRBJ2-5
V: TRBV30
D: TRBD2
size: once
length: 18
CDR3: CAWSSTGGGAYSRETQYF
DNA: TGTGCCTGGAGTTCTACGGGCGGGGGGGCCTATAGTCGAGAGACCCAGTACTTC

J: TRBJ1-6
V: TRBV10-1
D: .
size: .
length: 13
CDR3: CASRRDFNSPLHF
DNA: TGCGCCAGCAGGAGGGACTTTAATTCACCCCTCCACTTT

J: TRBJ2-1
V: TRBV27
D: TRBD2
size: once
length: 18
CDR3: CASRRTGLVSSSYNEQFF
DNA: TGTGCCAGCAGACGTACAGGACTAGTCTCGAGCTCCTACAATGAGCAGTTCTTC

J: TRBJ2-3
V: TRBV5-1
D: TRBD1
size: .
length: 18
CDR3: CASSNLTARDRKPDTQYF
DNA: TGCGCCAGCAGCAACTTGACGGCCCGGGACAGGAAACCAGATACGCAGTATTTT

J: TRBJ1-1
V: TRBV11-2
D: .
size: .
length: 14
CDR3: CASGPREWRAEAFF
DNA: TGTGCCAGCGGACCCCGGGAGTGGAGGGCTGAAGCTTTCTTT

J: TRBJ2-7
V: TRBV4-1
D: TRBD1
size: .
length: 15
CDR3: CASSQSGTGVAEQYF
DNA: TGCGCCAGCAGCCAATCCGGGACAGGGGTGGCCGAGCAGTACTTC

J: TRBJ2-5
V: TRBV6-6
D: .
size: .
length: 14
CDR3: CASTSSRGSPTQYF
DNA: TGTGCCAGCACCTCAAGCAGAGGGTCCCCGACCCAGTACTTC

J: TRBJ1-5
V: TRBV6-4
D: .
size: .
length: 14
CDR3: CASSEGPGVQPQHF
DNA: TGTGCCAGCAGTGAAGGGCCAGGGGTTCAGCCCCAGCATTTT

J: TRBJ2-6
V: TRBV24-1
D: TRBD1
size: .
length: 15
CDR3: CATSLRDRDPPVLTF
DNA: TGTGCCACCAGTCTCCGGGACAGGGACCCCCCCGTCCTGACTTTC

J: TRBJ1-5
V: TRBV28
D: .
size: .
length: 17
CDR3: CASSFGGAGGSNQPQHF
DNA: TGTGCCAGCAGTTTTGGCGGGGCCGGGGGGAGCAATCAGCCCCAGCATTTT

J: TRBJ2-2
V: TRBV5-6
D: TRBD1
size: once
length: 14
CDR3: CASRGNRGTGELFF
DNA: TGTGCCAGCAGAGGAAACAGGGGGACCGGGGAGCTGTTTTTT

J: TRBJ2-3
V: TRBV2
D: TRBD1
size: .
length: 15
CDR3: CASRRDREGADTQYF
DNA: TGTGCCAGCAGGCGGGACAGGGAGGGAGCAGATACGCAGTATTTT

J: TRBJ1-1
V: TRBV30
D: .
size: .
length: 15
CDR3: CAWRPTRYGNTEAFF
DNA: TGTGCCTGGAGGCCAACCAGGTATGGGAACACTGAAGCTTTCTTT

J: TRBJ1-4
V: TRBV6-5
D: TRBD1
size: .
length: 15
CDR3: CASRDTGGKSEKLFF
DNA: TGTGCCAGCAGAGATACAGGGGGTAAATCTGAAAAACTGTTTTTT

J: TRBJ2-7
V: TRBV5-4
D: .
size: .
length: 15
CDR3: CASSPESARSYEQYF
DNA: TGTGCCAGCAGCCCGGAGTCGGCAAGGTCCTACGAGCAGTACTTC

J: TRBJ1-4
V: TRBV5-8
D: .
size: .
length: 14
CDR3: CASSLGRSGGLMFF
DNA: TGTGCCAGCAGCTTGGGCCGGAGCGGCGGACTTATGTTTTTT

J: TRBJ1-4
V: TRBV5-1
D: .
size: .
length: 15
CDR3: CASSLERGFNEKLFF
DNA: TGCGCCAGCAGCTTGGAAAGGGGGTTTAATGAAAAACTGTTTTTT

J: TRBJ1-4
V: TRBV2
D: .
size: .
length: 11
CDR3: CASSPIEKLFF
DNA: TGTGCCAGCAGTCCCATCGAAAAACTGTTTTTT

J: TRBJ1-4
V: TRBV28
D: TRBD1
size: .
length: 15
CDR3: CASSPRDSGNEKLFF
DNA: TGTGCCAGCAGTCCCCGGGACAGTGGTAATGAAAAACTGTTTTTT

J: TRBJ1-1
V: TRBV7-7
D: TRBD1
size: .
length: 13
CDR3: CASSPGQGSEAFF
DNA: TGTGCTAGCAGCCCCGGACAGGGGTCTGAAGCTTTCTTT

J: TRBJ2-7
V: TRBV2
D: TRBD2
size: once
length: 13
CDR3: CASSEARGYEQYF
DNA: TGTGCCAGCAGTGAAGCGCGGGGGTACGAGCAGTACTTC